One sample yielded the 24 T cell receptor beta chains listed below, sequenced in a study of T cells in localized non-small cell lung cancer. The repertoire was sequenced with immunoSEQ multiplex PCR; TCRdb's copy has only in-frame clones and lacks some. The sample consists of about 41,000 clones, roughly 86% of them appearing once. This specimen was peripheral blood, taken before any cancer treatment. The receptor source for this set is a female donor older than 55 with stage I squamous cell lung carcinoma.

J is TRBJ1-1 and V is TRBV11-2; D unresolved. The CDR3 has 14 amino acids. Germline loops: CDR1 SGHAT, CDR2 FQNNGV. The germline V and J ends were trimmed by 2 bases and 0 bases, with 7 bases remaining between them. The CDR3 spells CASSLNLLNTEAFF. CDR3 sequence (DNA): TGTGCCAGCAGCTTAAATCTTTTGAACACTGAAGCTTTCTTT.

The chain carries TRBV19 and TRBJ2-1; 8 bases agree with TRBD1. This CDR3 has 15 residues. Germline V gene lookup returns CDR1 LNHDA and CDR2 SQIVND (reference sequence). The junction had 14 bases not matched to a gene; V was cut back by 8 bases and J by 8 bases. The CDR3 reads CASWSYQGANHEQFF. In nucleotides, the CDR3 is TGTGCCAGTTGGTCGTACCAGGGGGCGAATCATGAGCAGTTCTTC.

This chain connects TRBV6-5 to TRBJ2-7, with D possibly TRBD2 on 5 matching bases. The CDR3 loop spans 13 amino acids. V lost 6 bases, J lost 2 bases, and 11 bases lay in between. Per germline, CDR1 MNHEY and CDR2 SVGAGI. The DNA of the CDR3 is TGTGCCAGCAGGCCTGGACTGGCCTACGAGCAGTACTTC. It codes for CASRPGLAYEQYF.

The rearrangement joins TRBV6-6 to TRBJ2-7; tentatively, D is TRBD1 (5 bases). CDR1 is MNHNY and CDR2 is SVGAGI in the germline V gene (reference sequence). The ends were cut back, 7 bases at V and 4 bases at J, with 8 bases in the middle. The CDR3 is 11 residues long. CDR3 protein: CASTQGYEQYF. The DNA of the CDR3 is TGTGCCAGCACTCAGGGATACGAGCAGTACTTC.

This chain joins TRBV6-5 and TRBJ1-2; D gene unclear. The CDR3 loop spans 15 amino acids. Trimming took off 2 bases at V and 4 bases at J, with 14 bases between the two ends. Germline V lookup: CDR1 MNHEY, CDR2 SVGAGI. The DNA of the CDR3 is TGTGCCAGCAGTTACCGGGCAGCGAGGACCTATGGCTACACCTTC. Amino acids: CASSYRAARTYGYTF.

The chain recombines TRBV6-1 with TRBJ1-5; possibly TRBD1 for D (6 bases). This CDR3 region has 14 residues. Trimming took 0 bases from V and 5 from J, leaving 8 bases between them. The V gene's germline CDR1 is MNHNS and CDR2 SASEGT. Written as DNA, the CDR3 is TGTGCCAGCAGTGAAGCAGGGGGTGATCAGCCCCAGCATTTT. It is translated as CASSEAGGDQPQHF.

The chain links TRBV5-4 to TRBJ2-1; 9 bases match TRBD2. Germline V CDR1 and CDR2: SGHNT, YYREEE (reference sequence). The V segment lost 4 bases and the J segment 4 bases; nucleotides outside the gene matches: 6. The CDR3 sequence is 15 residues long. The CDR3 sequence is CASSEPGLAYNEQFF. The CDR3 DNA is TGTGCCAGCAGCGAACCGGGACTAGCTTACAATGAGCAGTTCTTC.

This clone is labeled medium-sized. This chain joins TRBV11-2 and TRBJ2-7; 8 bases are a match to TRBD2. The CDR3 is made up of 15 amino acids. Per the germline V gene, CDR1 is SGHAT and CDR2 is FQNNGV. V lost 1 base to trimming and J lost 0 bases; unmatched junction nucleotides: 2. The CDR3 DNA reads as TGTGCCAGCAGCTTAGCGGGAGGGCCCTCCTACGAGCAGTACTTC. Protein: CASSLAGGPSYEQYF.

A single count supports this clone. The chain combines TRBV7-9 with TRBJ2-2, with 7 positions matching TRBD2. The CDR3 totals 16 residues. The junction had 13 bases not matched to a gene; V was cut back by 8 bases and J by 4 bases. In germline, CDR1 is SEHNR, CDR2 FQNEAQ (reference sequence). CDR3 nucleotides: TGTGCCAGCCGCAGGGCGGGAGCCACGGGCACCGGGGAGCTGTTTTTT. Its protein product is CASRRAGATGTGELFF.

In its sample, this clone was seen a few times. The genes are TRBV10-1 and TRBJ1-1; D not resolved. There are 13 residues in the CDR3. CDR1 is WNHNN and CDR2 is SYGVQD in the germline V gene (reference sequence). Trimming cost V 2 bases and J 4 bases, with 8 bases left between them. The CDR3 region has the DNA TGCGCCAGCAGTGAGGACGAGGGCACTGAAGCTTTCTTT. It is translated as CASSEDEGTEAFF.

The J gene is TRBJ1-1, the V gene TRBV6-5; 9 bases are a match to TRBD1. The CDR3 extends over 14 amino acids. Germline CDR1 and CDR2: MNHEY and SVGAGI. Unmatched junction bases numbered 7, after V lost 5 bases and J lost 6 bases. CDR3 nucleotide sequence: TGTGCCAGCAGTACCCGGGACAGGGTGTCTGAAGCTTTCTTT. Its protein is CASSTRDRVSEAFF.

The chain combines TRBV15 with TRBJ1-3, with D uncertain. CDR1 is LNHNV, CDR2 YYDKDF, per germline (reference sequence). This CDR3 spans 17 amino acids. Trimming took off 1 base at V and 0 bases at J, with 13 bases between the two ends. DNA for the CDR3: TGTGCCACCAGCAGAGGAGGCAGGTCAAGCTCTGGAAACACCATATATTTT. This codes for CATSRGGRSSSGNTIYF.

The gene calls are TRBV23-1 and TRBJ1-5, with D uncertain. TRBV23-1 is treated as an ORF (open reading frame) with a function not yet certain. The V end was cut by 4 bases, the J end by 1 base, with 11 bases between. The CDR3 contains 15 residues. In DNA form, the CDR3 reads TGCGCCAGCAGTCTCGGGGTTTCGAGCAATCAGCCCCAGCATTTT. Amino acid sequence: CASSLGVSSNQPQHF.

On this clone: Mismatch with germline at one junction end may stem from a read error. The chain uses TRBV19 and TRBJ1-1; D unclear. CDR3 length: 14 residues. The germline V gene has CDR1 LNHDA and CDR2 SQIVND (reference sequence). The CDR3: CASNTDGAYTEAFF. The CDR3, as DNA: TGTGCGAGTAATACCGACGGTGCTTACACTGAAGCTTTCTTT. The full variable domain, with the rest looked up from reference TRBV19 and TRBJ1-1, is DGGITQSPKYLFRKEGQNVTLSCEQNLNHDAMYWYRQDPGQGLRLIYYSQIVNDFQKGDIAEGYSVSREKKESFPLTVTSAQKNPTAFYLCASNTDGAYTEAFFGQGTRLTVV.

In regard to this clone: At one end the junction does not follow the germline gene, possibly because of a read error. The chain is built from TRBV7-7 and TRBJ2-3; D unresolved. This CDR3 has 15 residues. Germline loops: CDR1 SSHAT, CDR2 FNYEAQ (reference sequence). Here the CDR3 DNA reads TGTGCTAGCAGCTTAAGTCCGACGAGCACAGATACGCAGTATTTT. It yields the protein CASSLSPTSTDTQYF.

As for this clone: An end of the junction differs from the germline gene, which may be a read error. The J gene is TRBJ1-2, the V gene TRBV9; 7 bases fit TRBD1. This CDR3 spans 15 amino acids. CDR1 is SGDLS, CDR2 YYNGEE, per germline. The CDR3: CASSVATGTDYGYTF. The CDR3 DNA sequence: TGTGCCAGCAGCGTAGCGACCGGGACAGACTACGGCTACACCTTC.

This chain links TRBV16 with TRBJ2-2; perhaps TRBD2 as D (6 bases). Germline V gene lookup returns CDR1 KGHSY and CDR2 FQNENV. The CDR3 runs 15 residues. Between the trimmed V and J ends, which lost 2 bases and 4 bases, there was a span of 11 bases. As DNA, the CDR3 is TGTGCCAGCAGCCAAGCTAGCGATGTCACCGGGGAGCTGTTTTTT. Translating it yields CASSQASDVTGELFF. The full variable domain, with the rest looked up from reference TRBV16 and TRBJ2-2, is GEEVAQTPKHLVRGEGQKAKLYCAPIKGHSYVFWYQQVLKNEFKFLISFQNENVFDETGMPKERFSAKCLPNSPCSLEIQATKLEDSAVYFCASSQASDVTGELFFGEGSRLTVL.

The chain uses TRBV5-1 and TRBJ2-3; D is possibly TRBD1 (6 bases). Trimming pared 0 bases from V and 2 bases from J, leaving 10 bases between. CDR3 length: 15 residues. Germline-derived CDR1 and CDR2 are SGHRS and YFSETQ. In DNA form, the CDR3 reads TGCGCCAGCAGCTTGGCAGGGGCTCTCACAGATACGCAGTATTTT. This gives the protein CASSLAGALTDTQYF.

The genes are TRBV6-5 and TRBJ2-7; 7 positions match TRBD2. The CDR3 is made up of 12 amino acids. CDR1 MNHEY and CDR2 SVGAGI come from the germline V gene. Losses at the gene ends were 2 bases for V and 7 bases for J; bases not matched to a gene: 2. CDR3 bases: TGTGCCAGCAGTTACCCGCGGGGGGAGCAGTACTTC. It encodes CASSYPRGEQYF.

The CDR3 region is CAWGDINEKLFF. CDR3 DNA: TGTGCCTGGGGCGATATTAATGAAAAACTGTTTTTT. This sequence joins TRBV30 and TRBJ1-4; the D is unclear. This CDR3 is built from 12 residues. Deletions cut 5 bases from V and 4 bases from J, with 8 bases between. CDR1 GTSNPN and CDR2 SVGIG come from the germline V gene (reference sequence). Combining the CDR3 with reference TRBV30 and TRBJ1-4 gives the whole variable domain SQTIHQWPATLVQPVGSPLSLECTVEGTSNPNLYWYRQAAGRGLQLLFYSVGIGQISSEVPQNLSASRPQDRQFILSSKKLLLSDSGFYLCAWGDINEKLFFGSGTQLSVL.

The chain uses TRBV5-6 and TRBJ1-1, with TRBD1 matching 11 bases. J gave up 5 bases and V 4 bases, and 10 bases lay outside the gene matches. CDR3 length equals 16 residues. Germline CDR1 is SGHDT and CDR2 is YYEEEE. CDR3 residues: CASSVVGQGAGTEAFF. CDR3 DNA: TGTGCCAGCAGCGTAGTTGGACAGGGGGCTGGGACTGAAGCTTTCTTT.

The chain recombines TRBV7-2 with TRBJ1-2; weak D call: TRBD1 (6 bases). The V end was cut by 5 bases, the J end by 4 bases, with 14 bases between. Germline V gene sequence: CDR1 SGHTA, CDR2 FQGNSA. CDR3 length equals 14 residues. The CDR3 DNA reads TGTGCCAGCAGCCAAAAGGGGGTGGCCTATGGCTACACCTTC. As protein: CASSQKGVAYGYTF.

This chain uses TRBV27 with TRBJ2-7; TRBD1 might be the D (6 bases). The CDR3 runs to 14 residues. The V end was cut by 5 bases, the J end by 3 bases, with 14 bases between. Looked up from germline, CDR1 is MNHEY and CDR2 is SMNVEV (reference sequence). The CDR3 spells CASSAGTPYYEQYF. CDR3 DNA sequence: TGTGCCAGCAGTGCCGGGACACCTTACTACGAGCAGTACTTC.

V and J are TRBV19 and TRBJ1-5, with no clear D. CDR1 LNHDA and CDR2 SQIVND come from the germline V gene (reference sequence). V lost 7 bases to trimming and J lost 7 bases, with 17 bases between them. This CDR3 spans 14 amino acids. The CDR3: CASKQGRLGQPQHF. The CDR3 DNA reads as TGTGCCAGTAAGCAAGGGAGGCTGGGCCAGCCCCAGCATTTT.